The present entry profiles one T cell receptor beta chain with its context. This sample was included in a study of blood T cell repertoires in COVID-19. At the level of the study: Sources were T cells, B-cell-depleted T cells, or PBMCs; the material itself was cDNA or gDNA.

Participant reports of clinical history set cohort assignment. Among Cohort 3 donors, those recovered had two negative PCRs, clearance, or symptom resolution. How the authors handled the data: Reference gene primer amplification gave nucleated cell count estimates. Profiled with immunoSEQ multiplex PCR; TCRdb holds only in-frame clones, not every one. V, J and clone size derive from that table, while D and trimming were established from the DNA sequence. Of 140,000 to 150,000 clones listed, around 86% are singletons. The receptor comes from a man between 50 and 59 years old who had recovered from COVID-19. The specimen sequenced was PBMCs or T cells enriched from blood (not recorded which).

CDR3 coding DNA: TGTGCCAGCAGCGAAGAAGGAGCATCCTACGAGCAGTACTTC. Its translation is CASSEEGASYEQYF. V and J are TRBV11-2 and TRBJ2-7; no clear D. The germline gives CDR1 SGHAT, CDR2 FQNNGV. The CDR3 has 14 amino acids. Between the trimmed V and J ends, which lost 5 bases and 1 base, there was a span of 12 bases.